This TCR beta chain was profiled in a study of a mutant IDH1 vaccine in newly diagnosed glioma. For the study at large: Radiotherapy alone preceded vaccination by 4-6 weeks; alternatively, vaccination started with temozolomide cycles.

The CDR3 loop spans 15 amino acids. Germline V gene lookup returns CDR1 MNHEY and CDR2 SMNVEV (reference sequence). Trimming left V 0 bases short and J 2 bases short, with 11 bases between. Time point of the sample: week 11, during vaccination. Each dose of the vaccine consisted of 300 ug of mutant IDH1 20-mer peptide, with topical imiquimod. The method was immunoSEQ multiplex PCR; TCRdb's version includes in-frame clones alone and lacks a portion of them. The sample consists of roughly 48,000 clones, about 91% of them appearing once. Details on this clone: Its antigen remains unidentified.

Sample: PBMCs, taken from a glioma patient whose treatment included an IDH1 peptide vaccine. The chain combines TRBV27 with TRBJ2-7, with a possible D match to TRBD2 (5 bases). This sequence originates from a man over 45 with glioma. The CDR3 is CASSLSGDGTYEQYF. The CDR3 nucleotides read TGTGCCAGCAGTTTATCCGGGGATGGGACCTACGAGCAGTACTTC.